This paragraph reports one T cell receptor beta chain. This CDR3 region has 14 residues. The V end lost 6 bases, the J end lost 2 bases, and 13 bases lay between the germline ends. This entry comes from a study of CD8 T cells in Susac syndrome. Random-hexamer reverse transcription was applied to about 0.5 to 1 ug RNA. TCRdb passed the immunoSEQ multiplex PCR reads through MiXCR, listing each CDR3 protein once. The repertoire has around 200,000 distinct CDR3 sequences, approximately 96% of them found once; the top ten carry approximately 0.09%. Sequenced material: CD4+ T cells from PBMCs. This clonotype originated in a human donor with multiple sclerosis. The chain combines TRBV12-3 or TRBV12-4 with TRBJ1-2; D gene uncertain. CDR3 DNA: TGTGCCAGCAGCCGCCTTGGTGTAAACTATGGCTACACCTTC. Amino acids: CASSRLGVNYGYTF.